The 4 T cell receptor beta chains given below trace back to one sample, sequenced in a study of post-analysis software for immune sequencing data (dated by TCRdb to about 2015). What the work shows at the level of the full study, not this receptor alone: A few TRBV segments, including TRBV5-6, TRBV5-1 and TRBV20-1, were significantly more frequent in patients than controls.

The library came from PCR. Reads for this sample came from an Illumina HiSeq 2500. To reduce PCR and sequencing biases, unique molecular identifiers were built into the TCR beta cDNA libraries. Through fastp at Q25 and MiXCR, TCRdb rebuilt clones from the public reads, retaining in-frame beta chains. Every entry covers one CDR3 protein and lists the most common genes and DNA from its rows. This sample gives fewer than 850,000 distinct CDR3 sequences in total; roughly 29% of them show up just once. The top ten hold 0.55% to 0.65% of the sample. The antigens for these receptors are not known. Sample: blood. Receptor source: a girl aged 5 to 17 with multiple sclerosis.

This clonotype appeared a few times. CDR3 in DNA: TGCGCCAGCAGCTCCGGGGGGGCCCTTACAAACGAGCAGTTCTTC. Its translation is CASSSGGALTNEQFF. The chain carries TRBV5-1 and TRBJ2-1, with 8 positions matching TRBD2. Trimming removed 3 bases from V and 10 bases from J; junction bases left unmatched: 12. The CDR3 length is 15 residues. The V gene's germline CDR1 is SGHRS and CDR2 YFSETQ.

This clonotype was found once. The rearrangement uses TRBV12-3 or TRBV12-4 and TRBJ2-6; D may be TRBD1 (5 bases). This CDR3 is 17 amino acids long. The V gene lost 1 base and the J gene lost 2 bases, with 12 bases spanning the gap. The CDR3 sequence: CASSLVQGNPGANVLTF. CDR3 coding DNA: TGTGCCAGCAGTTTAGTGCAGGGCAACCCTGGGGCCAACGTCCTGACTTTC.

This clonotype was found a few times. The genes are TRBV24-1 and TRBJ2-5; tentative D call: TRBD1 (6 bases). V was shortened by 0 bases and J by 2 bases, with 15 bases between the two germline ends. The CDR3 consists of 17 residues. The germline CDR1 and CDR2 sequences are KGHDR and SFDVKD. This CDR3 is CATSDLEAGTRQETQYF. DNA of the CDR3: TGTGCCACCAGTGATTTGGAGGCCGGGACACGGCAAGAGACCCAGTACTTC.

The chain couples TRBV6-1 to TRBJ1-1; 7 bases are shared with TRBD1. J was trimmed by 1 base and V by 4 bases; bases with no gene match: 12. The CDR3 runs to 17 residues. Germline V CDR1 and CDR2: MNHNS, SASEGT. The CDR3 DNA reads TGTGCCAGCAGTGCGACAGGGTCCGGTCACCAGAACACTGAAGCTTTCTTT. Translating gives CASSATGSGHQNTEAFF.